This T cell receptor (beta chain) came from a study of blood T cell repertoires in COVID-19. Data came from immunoSEQ multiplex PCR; TCRdb stores just in-frame clones and leaves some out. Of about 230,000 clones in the sample, nearly 90% were seen once. V was clipped by 2 bases and J by 1 base, with 13 bases between them. Germline CDR1 and CDR2: GTSNPN and SVGIG (reference sequence). The CDR3 totals 15 residues. Specimen: PBMCs or T cells enriched from blood (not recorded which). The TCR sequence derives from a woman between 25 and 40 years old with acute COVID-19. The rearrangement links TRBV30 to TRBJ2-3; D possibly corresponds to TRBD2 (6 bases). The CDR3 sequence: CAWSTGVFGTDTQYF. CDR3 in DNA: TGTGCCTGGAGTACGGGGGTGTTTGGCACAGATACGCAGTATTTT.